A single count supports the clone carrying this TCR beta chain. Its specificity is unknown. This sample is drawn from a study of cytomegalovirus exposure and HLA in healthy donors. The study, taken as a whole, reports: Accurate prediction of most subjects' HLA-A and HLA-B alleles from TCR beta sequences was reported. V- and J-gene trimming of TCR beta was linked (in a later analysis) to a missense DCLRE1C variant.

At the time of sampling, donors were nominally healthy, though unrecorded immune exposures were likely. The study ran its PCR with 60 Vbeta and 13 Jbeta primers. TCRdb keeps only in-frame clones here, not all; method: immunoSEQ multiplex PCR. The data show some 74,000 clones, around 82% seen once. The CDR3 runs to 16 residues. Per the germline V gene, CDR1 is SQVTM and CDR2 is ANQGSEA. The V segment lost 3 bases and the J segment 1 base; nucleotides outside the gene matches: 6. The sequence came from a male donor in good health and CMV-seronegative. Sequencing was carried out using PBMCs. V is TRBV29-1 and J is TRBJ2-3; 11 bases align to TRBD2. The CDR3 bases are TGCAGCGTTGAGACTAGCGGGGAGGAGGGCACAGATACGCAGTATTTT. Translating gives CSVETSGEEGTDTQYF.